Listed below are T cell receptor beta chains from one sample, sequenced in a study of graft-versus-host responses after intestinal transplantation. Method: immunoSEQ multiplex PCR; TCRdb's copy keeps in-frame clones and lacks some. Of about 13,000 clones detected, just under 75% appear once; the ten largest clones hold approximately 7%. The sample in question was ileum tissue, obtained 16 days after intestinal transplant. All receptors derive from a human patient who received an intestinal transplant, so some T cells may come from the graft donor. The CDR3 runs from the conserved cysteine through the conserved F or W. D genes are given only for firm matches. A clone size is listed for some rows: how often the clone was seen (once, few, many), or a class if it is expanded.

TRBD1	-	TRBJ2-1	TRBV5-1	CASSLVGTGGINEQFF	TGCGCCAGCAGCTTGGTGGGGACAGGGGGCATCAATGAGCAGTTCTTC
-	-	TRBJ2-1	TRBV6-5	CASSYGQGGSQFF	TGTGCCAGCAGTTATGGGCAGGGTGGGTCCCAGTTCTTC
TRBD2	once	TRBJ2-3	TRBV19	CASSIGGGSPDTQYF	TGTGCCAGTAGTATTGGCGGGGGGTCACCCGATACGCAGTATTTT
-	-	TRBJ2-2	TRBV11-1	CASRRAPNTGELFF	TGTGCCAGCAGGAGGGCACCTAACACCGGGGAGCTGTTTTTT
TRBD2	-	TRBJ2-1	TRBV4-2	CASSQVGTSGRYNEQFF	TGTGCCAGCAGCCAAGTGGGGACTAGCGGACGCTACAATGAGCAGTTCTTC
TRBD2	-	TRBJ2-7	TRBV27	CASSYGGSSYEQYF	TGTGCCAGCAGTTATGGCGGGAGCTCCTACGAGCAGTACTTC
TRBD1	few	TRBJ2-7	TRBV6-1	CASSATGALSYEQYF	TGTGCCAGCAGTGCGACAGGGGCCCTCTCCTACGAGCAGTACTTC
-	few	TRBJ2-1	TRBV9	CASSPEPTIYNEQFF	TGTGCCAGCAGCCCCGAACCGACAATCTACAATGAGCAGTTCTTC
TRBD2	medium-sized	TRBJ2-2	TRBV4-2	CACREDPGDTGELFF	TGTGCCTGCCGGGAGGACCCGGGGGACACCGGGGAGCTGTTTTTT
-	-	TRBJ1-1	TRBV5-1	CARTGKKRKNTEAFF	TGCGCCCGTACAGGGAAAAAGAGGAAGAACACTGAAGCTTTCTTT
-	-	TRBJ2-3	TRBV6-6	CASSYLRTGTDTQYF	TGTGCCAGCAGTTACCTCCGGACAGGCACAGATACGCAGTATTTT
-	-	TRBJ2-1	TRBV29-1	CSVEGTGKAYNEQFF	TGCAGCGTTGAAGGTACAGGGAAGGCCTACAATGAGCAGTTCTTC
TRBD1	-	TRBJ1-2	TRBV5-1	CASSSRQGTRVGYTF	TGCGCCAGCAGCTCACGACAGGGAACGAGAGTCGGCTACACCTTC
-	-	TRBJ2-2	TRBV4-3	CASSQAGTPNTGELFF	TGCGCCAGCAGCCAAGCCGGGACACCGAACACCGGGGAGCTGTTTTTT
TRBD1	few	TRBJ2-7	TRBV29-1	CSVEGQGAQYF	TGCAGCGTTGAGGGGCAGGGGGCGCAGTACTTC
-	-	TRBJ1-2	TRBV4-1	CASSQDGGDGYTF	TGCGCCAGCAGCCAAGACGGAGGCGATGGCTACACCTTC
TRBD2	-	TRBJ2-1	TRBV19	CASSNSGGTYNEQFF	TGTGCCAGTAGCAATAGCGGGGGGACCTACAATGAGCAGTTCTTC
TRBD2	few	TRBJ2-1	TRBV5-1	CASSLGTSVYNEQFF	TGCGCCAGCAGCTTGGGCACTAGCGTGTACAATGAGCAGTTCTTC
-	-	TRBJ1-1	TRBV29-1	CSVHPPGSGRGMNTEAFF	TGCAGCGTTCACCCTCCGGGGAGCGGTCGCGGCATGAACACTGAAGCTTTCTTT
TRBD1	once	TRBJ1-1	TRBV5-1	CASSYPGQVAEAFF	TGCGCCAGCAGTTACCCGGGACAGGTGGCTGAAGCTTTCTTT
TRBD2	-	TRBJ2-1	TRBV5-1	CASSLGLVFAGGLSSYNEQFF	TGCGCCAGCAGCTTGGGCCTAGTGTTTGCGGGAGGATTGAGCTCCTACAATGAGCAGTTCTTC
-	-	TRBJ1-1	TRBV19	CASENPGGARGKAFF	TGTGCCAGCGAGAACCCGGGGGGGGCGCGAGGTAAAGCTTTCTTT
-	-	TRBJ2-7	TRBV11-2	CASSSSGFSYEQYF	TGTGCCAGCAGCAGTAGCGGATTCTCCTACGAGCAGTACTTC
-	-	TRBJ1-1	TRBV5-5	CASSFGGGNTEAFF	TGTGCCAGCAGCTTCGGGGGAGGGAACACTGAAGCTTTCTTT
TRBD1	-	TRBJ2-5	TRBV5-1	CASSPREGAVETQYF	TGCGCCAGCAGCCCTAGAGAGGGGGCCGTAGAGACCCAGTACTTC
TRBD2	-	TRBJ2-7	TRBV5-1	CASSYHISGSTSYEQYF	TGCGCCAGCAGCTACCATATAAGCGGGAGTACCTCCTACGAGCAGTACTTC
TRBD1	-	TRBJ2-7	TRBV5-4	CASSPWTGQHPYEQYF	TGTGCCAGCAGCCCTTGGACAGGGCAACACCCCTACGAGCAGTACTTC
-	-	TRBJ2-1	TRBV30	CAWSLGGQFF	TGTGCCTGGTCACTAGGGGGGCAGTTCTTC
-	-	TRBJ2-1	TRBV25-1	CASSDFSYNEQFF	TGTGCCAGCAGTGACTTCTCCTACAATGAGCAGTTCTTC